The source of this T cell receptor beta chain is a study of read filtering for tumor transcriptome and immune sequencing. Molecular barcoded adaptors covering alpha/delta and beta/gamma chains were used on roughly 400 ng RNA. TCRdb independently ran MiXCR on the reads; one entry per CDR3 protein. In the table there are some 130,000 distinct CDR3 sequences, 10% to 15% of which are singletons. The germline V and J ends were trimmed by 6 bases and 4 bases, with 7 bases remaining between them. Germline CDR1 reads SGHRS; CDR2 reads YFSETQ. The CDR3 sequence is 12 residues long. This sequence originates from a donor at least 40 years old with multiple myeloma. The chain couples TRBV5-1 to TRBJ2-2; D uncertain. Input material: a population of CD138-negative cells sorted from bone marrow. CDR3 residues: CASTSSTGELFF. CDR3 nucleotide sequence: TGCGCCAGCACCTCGAGCACCGGGGAGCTGTTTTTT.